This is a list of T cell receptor beta chains from one sample in a study of Ad26.COV2.S vaccination and SARS-CoV-2 variants. Sequenced by immunoSEQ multiplex PCR; TCRdb stores in-frame clones only, minus some. This table has approximately 400,000 clones, approximately 85% appearing once. This specimen consisted of peripheral blood, obtained in a trial of Ad26.COV2.S vaccine versus placebo. The receptor source for this set is a person aged 18 to 59 who received the Ad26.COV2.S COVID-19 vaccine or a placebo. Each CDR3 is given with its conserved first and last residue. A D gene is named only where the DNA matches it firmly.

D gene: NA
V gene: TRBV10-2
CDR3 length: 14
CDR3 protein: CASSGLSVTGELFF

D gene: TRBD2
V gene: TRBV10-2
CDR3 length: 14
CDR3 protein: CASSRGLGQETQYF

D gene: NA
V gene: TRBV7-9
CDR3 length: 17
CDR3 protein: CASSAGQPAPRGTEAFF

D gene: TRBD1
V gene: TRBV27
CDR3 length: 16
CDR3 protein: CASSQPSGGGVSEAFF

D gene: TRBD1
V gene: TRBV6-2/TRBV6-3
CDR3 length: 17
CDR3 protein: CASSIRYRGQSNQPQHF

D gene: TRBD2
V gene: TRBV3-1/TRBV3-2
CDR3 length: 15
CDR3 protein: CASSQAGTGRVEQYF

D gene: NA
V gene: TRBV3-1/TRBV3-2
CDR3 length: 16
CDR3 protein: CASSQDSYPQNNEQFF

D gene: NA
V gene: TRBV6-5
CDR3 length: 15
CDR3 protein: CASNRGPNPSYEQYF

D gene: NA
V gene: TRBV7-6
CDR3 length: 14
CDR3 protein: CASSTRSSGNTIYF

D gene: TRBD2
V gene: TRBV29-1
CDR3 length: 15
CDR3 protein: CSVEGPRGGPGELFF

D gene: TRBD1
V gene: TRBV6-2/TRBV6-3
CDR3 length: 16
CDR3 protein: CASSSLLGQGTGELFF

D gene: TRBD2
V gene: TRBV10-2
CDR3 length: 16
CDR3 protein: CASSGELAVHTDTQYF

D gene: NA
V gene: TRBV12-3/TRBV12-4
CDR3 length: 12
CDR3 protein: CASSGVSYGYTF

D gene: NA
V gene: TRBV7-8
CDR3 length: 12
CDR3 protein: CASSPTTDTQYF

D gene: NA
V gene: TRBV7-2
CDR3 length: 16
CDR3 protein: CASRPDARTASYEQFF

D gene: NA
V gene: TRBV25-1
CDR3 length: 14
CDR3 protein: CASSEYGDNQPQHF

D gene: TRBD2
V gene: TRBV3-1/TRBV3-2
CDR3 length: 14
CDR3 protein: CASSQLAGFYEQYF